This T cell receptor (beta chain) was obtained from a study of T-cell memory formation after mild COVID-19. For the study at large: In these data, TCR clusters were largely donor specific.

This clonotype has ten or more counts. Its antigen is unidentified. TCRdb re-analysed the 5' RACE reads in MiXCR, keeping a single row per CDR3 protein. The sample includes about 340,000 distinct CDR3 sequences, around a sixth of them seen just once. The CDR3 length is 14 residues. With 4 bases clipped from V and 4 bases from J, the junction kept 4 bases outside the gene matches. Germline CDR1 reads SQVTM; CDR2 reads ANQGSEA. Findings of the study overall: Clones from the second wave (peaking day 37) had unconfirmed SARS-CoV-2 specificity. Later expanders leaned CD4+, whereas day 15 to 85 contracting clones were balanced CD4/CD8.

J is TRBJ2-1 and V is TRBV29-1, with 10 bases matching TRBD1. The source is a man between 18 and 35 years old who had mild COVID-19 (a few samples of this study predate the infection). Cell type and time point are not known. The sample was PBMCs or a T cell subset sorted from them (not recorded which). CDR3 region: CSVVGTGAYNEQFF. CDR3 in DNA: TGCAGCGTTGTTGGGACAGGGGCATACAATGAGCAGTTCTTC.